This TCR beta chain was captured in a study of spatial heterogeneity in lung cancer. Whole-study context: Compared with alpha-chain sequences, beta-chain sequences were consistently detected in greater numbers. Within raw reads, each unique TCR and UMI combination appeared on average more than ten times.

TCRdb passed the 5' RACE reads through MiXCR, listing each CDR3 protein once. Of more than 950 distinct CDR3 sequences in the sample, about 6.4% were seen once. Sample share makes this clonotype large (0.1 to 1%). Time point meaning: sample taken at primary tumor resection. Whole RNA came from tumor, nontumor lung or frozen PBMC and was sequenced without being sorted. Germline CDR1 and CDR2: GTSNPN and SVGIG (reference sequence). The CDR3 runs to 15 residues. The V gene end was trimmed by 2 bases and the J gene end by 8 bases; junction bases not matched to a gene: 12. This rearrangement joins TRBV30 to TRBJ1-5; TRBD1 matches 7 bases. Sequenced material: normal lung tissue next to the tumor, taken at surgery. The receptor's source is a male donor with early-stage non-small cell lung cancer. This CDR3 reads CAWSKGGGDGKPQHF. Here the CDR3 DNA reads TGTGCCTGGAGTAAAGGAGGGGGCGACGGGAAGCCCCAGCATTTT.